Listed here are 19 T cell receptor beta chains from one sample, sequenced in a study of T cell responses to AZD1222 COVID-19 vaccine (dated by TCRdb to the early 2020s). Library preparation used the immunoSEQ multiplex PCR assay. TCRdb took over this immuneACCESS table, retaining in-frame rearrangements with V and J assigned. Such tables are incomplete; in checked studies, under half of the missing clones stem from an unresolved V gene, and the remainder is unexplained. This sample lists over 100,000 clones; approximately 89% were detected once. Approximately 4.5% of the sample rests with the top ten. Interpreted using the paper, the time point label stands for: baseline before first vaccination. Here the sequenced sample was peripheral blood, taken on day 0 of AZD1222 vaccination. The receptors here all came from an adult in good health.

The chain carries TRBV9 and TRBJ1-4, with D unresolved. The CDR3 is made up of 14 amino acids. The germline gives CDR1 SGDLS, CDR2 YYNGEE. V lost 0 bases to trimming and J lost 8 bases, with 11 bases between them. CDR3 amino acids: CASSVGPTKEKLFF. CDR3 coding DNA: TGTGCCAGCAGCGTAGGGCCTACAAAGGAAAAACTGTTTTTT.

This clone has only one observation. V usage is TRBV19 and J usage is TRBJ2-7, with 11 bases lining up with TRBD1. CDR1 and CDR2 from the germline V gene are LNHDA and SQIVND (reference sequence). The CDR3 is made up of 15 amino acids. The trim removed 3 bases at V and 3 bases at J, leaving 4 bases unmatched. The CDR3 sequence: CASSIRTGGGYEQYF. CDR3 DNA: TGTGCCAGTAGTATCCGGACAGGGGGCGGCTACGAGCAGTACTTC.

V gene TRBV5-1 combines with J gene TRBJ2-7; D is possibly TRBD1 (6 bases). V dropped 0 bases and J dropped 1 base, with 14 bases sitting between them. This CDR3 has 16 residues. CDR1 and CDR2 (germline): SGHRS, YFSETQ. The CDR3, as DNA: TGCGCCAGCAGCTTGGATGGGCAGGGGATATCCTACGAGCAGTACTTC. This sequence encodes CASSLDGQGISYEQYF.

Here the CDR3 reads CASSISYSNQPQHF. CDR3 DNA sequence: TGTGCCAGTAGTATCAGTTATAGCAATCAGCCCCAGCATTTT. The chain recombines TRBV19 with TRBJ1-5; D gene uncertain. This CDR3 contains 14 residues. V dropped 3 bases and J dropped 0 bases, with 6 bases sitting between them. CDR1 is LNHDA and CDR2 is SQIVND in the germline V gene (reference sequence).

This sequence joins TRBV11-2 and TRBJ2-5; 9 bases agree with TRBD1. This CDR3 region has 13 residues. After removal of 8 bases from V and 1 base from J, the junction contained 2 bases not matched to a gene. Germline CDR1 is SGHAT and CDR2 is FQNNGV. The CDR3 protein is CASGGQGQETQYF. For the CDR3, the DNA is TGTGCCAGCGGGGGACAGGGCCAAGAGACCCAGTACTTC.

The chain employs TRBV5-1 and TRBJ1-5; 10 bases agree with TRBD1. The CDR3 extends over 17 amino acids. The V gene's germline CDR1 is SGHRS and CDR2 YFSETQ. Trimming took 2 bases from V and 4 from J; bases not matched to a gene: 9. The CDR3: CASSLNPGTGVNQPQHF. The CDR3 region has the DNA TGCGCCAGCAGCTTAAACCCCGGGACAGGGGTAAATCAGCCCCAGCATTTT.

V is TRBV6-5 and J is TRBJ2-7; 10 bases align to TRBD1. Germline CDR1 reads MNHEY; CDR2 reads SVGAGI. Trimming at V came to 6 bases and at J to 5 bases, leaving 10 bases not matched to a gene. CDR3 length: 15 amino acids. CDR3 protein: CASRKRDRGINEQYF. As DNA, the CDR3 is TGTGCCAGCAGAAAACGGGACAGGGGCATAAACGAGCAGTACTTC.

V is TRBV3-1 (or the pseudogene TRBV3-2) and J is TRBJ2-7; D uncertain. Trimming stripped 3 bases from V and 5 bases from J, with 11 bases between. The CDR3 length is 13 residues. The germline V gene has CDR1 LGHDT and CDR2 YNNKEL (reference sequence). As DNA, the CDR3 is TGTGCCAGCAGCCACGGTGACACCAACGAGCAGTACTTC. This sequence encodes CASSHGDTNEQYF.

This clone was seen a single time. The genes are TRBV29-1 and TRBJ2-7, with 8 bases matching TRBD1. V dropped 7 bases and J dropped 6; count of bases not matched to a gene: 8. The CDR3 totals 12 residues. Germline lookup yields CDR1 SQVTM and CDR2 ANQGSEA. Written as DNA, the CDR3 is TGCAGCGCTGGACAGGGAATAGGCGAGCAGTACTTC. It translates to CSAGQGIGEQYF.

V is TRBV4-2 and J is TRBJ1-1, with a possible D match to TRBD1 (6 bases). Trimming removed 0 bases at V and 10 bases at J, with 15 bases between. The CDR3 consists of 14 residues. The V gene's germline CDR1 is LGHNA and CDR2 YNFKEQ. The CDR3 sequence: CASSQDLRGGLAFF. CDR3 nucleotide sequence: TGTGCCAGCAGCCAAGATTTAAGGGGGGGGCTAGCTTTCTTT.

The chain combines TRBV5-1 with TRBJ1-1, with 8 bases aligning to TRBD1. Germline V lookup: CDR1 SGHRS, CDR2 YFSETQ. J was trimmed by 1 base and V by 2 bases; bases with no gene match: 4. The CDR3 spans 15 residues. The CDR3 DNA follows: TGCGCCAGCAGCTTCCGGACAGGGAAGAACACTGAAGCTTTCTTT. Translated, it gives CASSFRTGKNTEAFF.

The rearrangement links TRBV5-1 to TRBJ1-2; 7 nucleotides align to TRBD1. The CDR3 loop spans 14 amino acids. CDR1 is SGHRS and CDR2 is YFSETQ in the germline V gene. V was pared by 4 bases and J by 4 bases, with 7 bases of the junction left unmatched. CDR3 sequence (DNA): TGCGCCAGCAGCCTCACAGGGGTTTCCTATGGCTACACCTTC. Translated, it gives CASSLTGVSYGYTF.

This sequence joins TRBV28 and TRBJ2-7; 8 nucleotides align to TRBD1. With 5 bases clipped from V and 3 bases from J, the junction kept 6 bases outside the gene matches. Germline assignment: CDR1 MDHEN and CDR2 SYDVKM. The CDR3 runs 14 residues. CDR3 region: CASSRTGTIYEQYF. DNA for the CDR3: TGTGCCAGCAGTCGGACAGGGACCATCTACGAGCAGTACTTC.

V is TRBV10-3 and J is TRBJ2-5, with D possibly being TRBD1 (6 bases). The V gene's germline CDR1 is ENHRY and CDR2 SYGVKD. This CDR3 spans 13 amino acids. Trimming shortened V by 4 bases and J by 4 bases, and 10 bases separated the two germline ends. CDR3: CAISVVGGETQYF. The CDR3 bases are TGTGCCATCAGTGTTGTAGGGGGAGAGACCCAGTACTTC.

The CDR3 sequence: CASSRTGPQETQYF. The CDR3 DNA follows: TGCGCCAGCAGCAGGACAGGGCCCCAAGAGACCCAGTACTTC. The V gene is TRBV5-1, the J gene TRBJ2-5; TRBD1 aligns across 8 bases. This CDR3 has 14 residues. V was clipped by 4 bases and J by 1 base; unmatched bases: 3. CDR1 is SGHRS, CDR2 YFSETQ, per germline.

J is TRBJ1-5 and V is TRBV15; possibly TRBD1 for D (5 bases). Trimming removed 6 bases from V and 8 bases from J, with 17 bases in between. CDR1 and CDR2 from the germline V gene are LNHNV and YYDKDF (reference sequence). The CDR3 loop spans 14 amino acids. CDR3 region: CATRPRDRREPQHF. For the CDR3, the DNA is TGTGCCACCAGGCCCCGGGACCGGCGGGAGCCCCAGCATTTT.

This chain links TRBV5-1 with TRBJ2-7; TRBD1 might be the D (5 bases). V lost 1 base to trimming and J lost 3 bases, with 11 bases between them. CDR3 length equals 14 residues. The germline V gene encodes CDR1 SGHRS and CDR2 YFSETQ. CDR3: CASSLIAGNYEQYF. The CDR3 DNA sequence: TGCGCCAGCAGCTTGATAGCAGGGAACTACGAGCAGTACTTC. The whole variable domain, remainder taken from reference TRBV5-1 and TRBJ2-7, is KAGVTQTPRYLIKTRGQQVTLSCSPISGHRSVSWYQQTPGQGLQFLFEYFSETQRNKGNFPGRFSGRQFSNSRSEMNVSTLELGDSALYLCASSLIAGNYEQYFGPGTRLTVT.

This chain uses TRBV29-1 with TRBJ1-1; no firm D call. Per germline, CDR1 SQVTM and CDR2 ANQGSEA. The V end was cut by 4 bases, the J end by 0 bases, with 6 bases between. The CDR3 is made up of 12 amino acids. In DNA, the CDR3 is TGCAGCGTTGTCAGGATGAACACTGAAGCTTTCTTT. It specifies CSVVRMNTEAFF.

The chain is built from TRBV6-5 and TRBJ1-1; possible D gene TRBD1, 5 bases. Per germline, CDR1 MNHEY and CDR2 SVGAGI. The CDR3 has 16 residues. V was pared by 0 bases and J by 0 bases, with 11 bases between. CDR3 DNA: TGTGCCAGCAGTTACTCTCTCGGCAGGGTGAACACTGAAGCTTTCTTT. It yields the protein CASSYSLGRVNTEAFF.